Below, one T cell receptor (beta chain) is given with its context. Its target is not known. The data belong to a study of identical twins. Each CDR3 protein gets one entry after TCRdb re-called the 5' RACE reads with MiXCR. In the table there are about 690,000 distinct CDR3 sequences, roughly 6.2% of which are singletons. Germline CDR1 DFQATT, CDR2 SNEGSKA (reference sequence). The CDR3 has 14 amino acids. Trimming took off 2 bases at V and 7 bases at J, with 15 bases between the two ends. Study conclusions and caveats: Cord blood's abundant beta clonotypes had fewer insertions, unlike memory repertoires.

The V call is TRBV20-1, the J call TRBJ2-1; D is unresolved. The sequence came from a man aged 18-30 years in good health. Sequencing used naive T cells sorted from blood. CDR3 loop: CSARPMVLGNEQFF. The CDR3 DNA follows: TGCAGTGCTAGACCCATGGTTCTCGGAAATGAGCAGTTCTTC.